These T cell receptor beta chains were read from a single sample in a study of Ad26.COV2.S vaccination and SARS-CoV-2 variants. Some clones are missing from TCRdb's copy, which holds only in-frame ones; the method was immunoSEQ multiplex PCR. Among fewer than 400,000 clones listed, 70% to 90% were seen once. Sequencing used peripheral blood, obtained in a trial of Ad26.COV2.S vaccine versus placebo. These receptors all come from a person aged 18-65 years who received the Ad26.COV2.S COVID-19 vaccine or a placebo. Both conserved end residues are part of each CDR3. Each record gives: D gene, J gene, clone size, V gene, CDR3 DNA, CDR3 protein. A D gene is named only where the DNA matches it firmly. The listing skips clone size in some rows; elsewhere it reads once, few, many or a size class.

D gene: .
J gene: TRBJ1-2
clone size: .
V gene: TRBV9
CDR3 DNA: TGTGCCAGCAGCCCAACACGGAGGGGTTCGGACGGCTACACCTTC
CDR3 protein: CASSPTRRGSDGYTF

D gene: .
J gene: TRBJ2-3
clone size: .
V gene: TRBV19
CDR3 DNA: TGTGCCAGTAAGGATCACGGGGGCACAGATACGCAGTATTTT
CDR3 protein: CASKDHGGTDTQYF

D gene: .
J gene: TRBJ2-5
clone size: .
V gene: TRBV6-2/TRBV6-3
CDR3 DNA: TGTGCCAGCAGTTACCCACGGCCCTACGGGGGACCCCACAGAGAGACCCAGTACTTC
CDR3 protein: CASSYPRPYGGPHRETQYF

D gene: .
J gene: TRBJ1-2
clone size: .
V gene: TRBV5-1
CDR3 DNA: TGCGCCAGCAGCTTAGATTTCGGGACAACTAACTATGGCTACACCTTC
CDR3 protein: CASSLDFGTTNYGYTF

D gene: TRBD2
J gene: TRBJ2-7
clone size: .
V gene: TRBV5-4
CDR3 DNA: TGTGCCAGCAGCCATCCGGGACTAGGCATCTACGAGCAGTACTTC
CDR3 protein: CASSHPGLGIYEQYF

D gene: .
J gene: TRBJ2-7
clone size: .
V gene: TRBV21-1
CDR3 DNA: TGTGCCAGCAGCAAAGAAATTTGGACAGGCATTTCCTACGAGCAGTACTTC
CDR3 protein: CASSKEIWTGISYEQYF

D gene: .
J gene: TRBJ2-2
clone size: few
V gene: TRBV7-3
CDR3 DNA: TGTGCCAGCAGACCAGCGGGCAACACCGGGGAGCTGTTTTTT
CDR3 protein: CASRPAGNTGELFF

D gene: .
J gene: TRBJ1-2
clone size: few
V gene: TRBV18
CDR3 DNA: TGTGCCAGCTCACCCCAACAACAGGGCCTCGGCTACACCTTC
CDR3 protein: CASSPQQQGLGYTF

D gene: .
J gene: TRBJ2-7
clone size: few
V gene: TRBV4-2
CDR3 DNA: TGTGCCAGCAGCCCCCAGATCGGCGTCGAGCAGTACTTC
CDR3 protein: CASSPQIGVEQYF

D gene: TRBD1
J gene: TRBJ1-3
clone size: .
V gene: TRBV19
CDR3 DNA: TGTGCCAGTAGCCGGGACAGGGCATTCTCTGGAAACACCATATATTTT
CDR3 protein: CASSRDRAFSGNTIYF

D gene: .
J gene: TRBJ1-5
clone size: .
V gene: TRBV19
CDR3 DNA: TGTGCCAGTAGTAGGGCCGGAAATCAGCCCCAGCATTTT
CDR3 protein: CASSRAGNQPQHF

D gene: .
J gene: TRBJ2-7
clone size: .
V gene: TRBV28
CDR3 DNA: TGTGCCAGCAGTCCCCACCGGGATTCTTACGAGCAGTACTTC
CDR3 protein: CASSPHRDSYEQYF

D gene: .
J gene: TRBJ2-6
clone size: .
V gene: TRBV29-1
CDR3 DNA: TGCAGCGTTGCGGACTCTGGGGCCAACGTCCTGACTTTC
CDR3 protein: CSVADSGANVLTF

D gene: TRBD1
J gene: TRBJ2-7
clone size: .
V gene: TRBV9
CDR3 DNA: TGTGCCAGCAGCCCTTTTTCGGACAGGGGAGGTTCCTACGAGCAGTACTTC
CDR3 protein: CASSPFSDRGGSYEQYF

D gene: .
J gene: TRBJ1-4
clone size: .
V gene: TRBV29-1
CDR3 DNA: TGCAGCGTTGAAACCTCAACTAATGAAAAACTGTTTTTT
CDR3 protein: CSVETSTNEKLFF

D gene: .
J gene: TRBJ1-2
clone size: .
V gene: TRBV28
CDR3 DNA: TGTGCCAGCAGTTTAAGTCCCCACTCAGGGATTCTTAACTATGGCTACACCTTC
CDR3 protein: CASSLSPHSGILNYGYTF

D gene: .
J gene: TRBJ1-2
clone size: few
V gene: TRBV14
CDR3 DNA: TGTGCCAGCAGCCGTAACACTGGAGGACGTGGCTACACCTTC
CDR3 protein: CASSRNTGGRGYTF

D gene: TRBD1
J gene: TRBJ2-2
clone size: .
V gene: TRBV5-1
CDR3 DNA: TGCGCCAGCAAGGGACAGGGGGACACCGGGGAGCTGTTTTTT
CDR3 protein: CASKGQGDTGELFF

D gene: .
J gene: TRBJ1-2
clone size: few
V gene: TRBV5-1
CDR3 DNA: TGCGCCAGCAGCTTGTCGGGCGGGACCTATGGCTACACCTTC
CDR3 protein: CASSLSGGTYGYTF

D gene: .
J gene: TRBJ1-3
clone size: .
V gene: TRBV7-2
CDR3 DNA: TGTGCCAGCAGCTTAGCGGCGGCGGGTCTAACTGGAAACACCATATATTTT
CDR3 protein: CASSLAAAGLTGNTIYF

D gene: .
J gene: TRBJ1-4
clone size: .
V gene: TRBV4-2
CDR3 DNA: TGTGCCAGCAGCCCCAACAATGAAAAACTGTTTTTT
CDR3 protein: CASSPNNEKLFF

D gene: .
J gene: TRBJ2-7
clone size: .
V gene: TRBV5-5
CDR3 DNA: TGTGCCAGCAGCTTGCTCCCCCAGTCCTACGAGCAGTACTTC
CDR3 protein: CASSLLPQSYEQYF

D gene: .
J gene: TRBJ1-6
clone size: .
V gene: TRBV5-1
CDR3 DNA: TGCGCCAGCAGCTTAGGACAGTTTCGGAATTCACCCCTCCACTTT
CDR3 protein: CASSLGQFRNSPLHF

D gene: TRBD1
J gene: TRBJ1-4
clone size: .
V gene: TRBV9
CDR3 DNA: TGTGCCAGCAGCGTCAGGGGGCGGGGAGAAAAACTGTTTTTT
CDR3 protein: CASSVRGRGEKLFF

D gene: .
J gene: TRBJ2-7
clone size: .
V gene: TRBV6-5
CDR3 DNA: TGTGCCAGCAGTTGGTGGGGTATGGGAAACGAGCAGTACTTC
CDR3 protein: CASSWWGMGNEQYF

D gene: TRBD1
J gene: TRBJ1-6
clone size: .
V gene: TRBV4-1
CDR3 DNA: TGCGCCAGCAGCCAAGATTGGCCAGGGGGCCTGGCCCTCCACTTT
CDR3 protein: CASSQDWPGGLALHF

D gene: .
J gene: TRBJ1-1
clone size: .
V gene: TRBV4-1
CDR3 DNA: TGCGCCAGCAGCCAAGATCGAGTATGGGCGGGACGGGGGATTGAAGCTTTCTTT
CDR3 protein: CASSQDRVWAGRGIEAFF

D gene: .
J gene: TRBJ2-7
clone size: .
V gene: TRBV5-1
CDR3 DNA: TGCGCCAGCCGAAGACAGTCGTCCTACGAGCAGTACTTC
CDR3 protein: CASRRQSSYEQYF

D gene: .
J gene: TRBJ1-2
clone size: .
V gene: TRBV6-5
CDR3 DNA: TGTGCCAGCAGCCCGCGACAGCTGTCGGGCTACACCTTC
CDR3 protein: CASSPRQLSGYTF

D gene: .
J gene: TRBJ1-6
clone size: .
V gene: TRBV11-3
CDR3 DNA: TGTGCCAGCAGCTCACGTCGGGGGGCCTTAAATTCACCCCTCCACTTT
CDR3 protein: CASSSRRGALNSPLHF

D gene: .
J gene: TRBJ2-5
clone size: .
V gene: TRBV5-1
CDR3 DNA: TGCGCCAGCAGCTTGATCATAGGGGCAGAGACCCAGTACTTC
CDR3 protein: CASSLIIGAETQYF

D gene: TRBD1
J gene: TRBJ1-2
clone size: many
V gene: TRBV19
CDR3 DNA: TGTGCCAGTAGCACGTGGACAGGGAGGGATGGCTACACCTTC
CDR3 protein: CASSTWTGRDGYTF

D gene: .
J gene: TRBJ1-2
clone size: .
V gene: TRBV3-1/TRBV3-2
CDR3 DNA: TGTGCCAGCAGCGCACAGGGAAATGGCTACACCTTC
CDR3 protein: CASSAQGNGYTF

D gene: .
J gene: TRBJ2-3
clone size: .
V gene: TRBV5-1
CDR3 DNA: TGCGCCAGCAAATCCACAGATACGCAGTATTTT
CDR3 protein: CASKSTDTQYF

D gene: .
J gene: TRBJ2-5
clone size: .
V gene: TRBV6-6
CDR3 DNA: TGTGCCAGCGGACGGCAGGAGACCCAGTACTTC
CDR3 protein: CASGRQETQYF

D gene: TRBD1
J gene: TRBJ1-2
clone size: .
V gene: TRBV7-8
CDR3 DNA: TGTGCCAGCAGCTCCTCGACAGGGGGCGTAGATGGCTACACCTTC
CDR3 protein: CASSSSTGGVDGYTF

D gene: .
J gene: TRBJ2-7
clone size: few
V gene: TRBV11-3
CDR3 DNA: TGTGCCAGCAGCTTAGCGTGGTCCTACGAGCAGTACTTC
CDR3 protein: CASSLAWSYEQYF

D gene: .
J gene: TRBJ1-1
clone size: .
V gene: TRBV2
CDR3 DNA: TGTGCCAGCAGTCTCGGACAGCTCACTGAAGCTTTCTTT
CDR3 protein: CASSLGQLTEAFF

D gene: .
J gene: TRBJ1-1
clone size: few
V gene: TRBV9
CDR3 DNA: TGTGCCAGCAGCGTACTCCCCCTGAACACTGAAGCTTTCTTT
CDR3 protein: CASSVLPLNTEAFF

D gene: TRBD1
J gene: TRBJ1-3
clone size: .
V gene: TRBV11-2
CDR3 DNA: TGTGCCAGCAGCTTAGATCGGAACAGGGGCCAGAGCTCTGGAAACACCATATATTTT
CDR3 protein: CASSLDRNRGQSSGNTIYF

D gene: TRBD2
J gene: TRBJ2-7
clone size: .
V gene: TRBV7-8
CDR3 DNA: TGTGCCAGCAGCACTGGGACTAGCGTATACGAGCAGTACTTC
CDR3 protein: CASSTGTSVYEQYF

D gene: TRBD1
J gene: TRBJ2-7
clone size: .
V gene: TRBV28
CDR3 DNA: TGTGCCAGCAGATCCGGGACAGGCGGAGATCATCGACTCTACGAGCAGTACTTC
CDR3 protein: CASRSGTGGDHRLYEQYF

D gene: TRBD2
J gene: TRBJ2-5
clone size: .
V gene: TRBV5-4
CDR3 DNA: TGTGCCAGCAGCGGGGGGACTAGCGAGCGGGAGACCCAGTACTTC
CDR3 protein: CASSGGTSERETQYF

D gene: .
J gene: TRBJ2-7
clone size: .
V gene: TRBV5-1
CDR3 DNA: TGCGCCAGCAGCTTGTCGAAATCCTACGAGCAGTACTTC
CDR3 protein: CASSLSKSYEQYF